A selection of T cell receptor beta chains follows, all from one sample in a study of T cells in Graves' hyperthyroidism and ophthalmopathy. TCRdb redid the calling of the multiplex PCR reads with MiXCR, one entry per CDR3 protein. This table holds hundreds of thousands of distinct CDR3 sequences, 15% to 18% found once. The sequenced sample was blood. The receptors were sampled from a woman aged 18-29 years with Graves' hyperthyroidism that later progressed to Graves' ophthalmopathy. The CDR3 runs from the conserved cysteine through the conserved F or W. The D gene is left open where the match is weak. Only some rows state a clone size, as once, few, many or a class for expanded clones.

TGCGCCAGCAGCCAAGGACCAACCGGGACAGGAACCTACGAGCAGTACTTC	CASSQGPTGTGTYEQYF	17	TRBV4-3	TRBD1	few	TRBJ2-7
TGTGCCAGCAAACCGGGACAGGGGACCAATGAGCAGTTCTTC	CASKPGQGTNEQFF	14	TRBV6-1	TRBD1	many	TRBJ2-1
TGCAGTGCTAGAGAGGGGAGCGACTATGGCTACACCTTC	CSAREGSDYGYTF	13	TRBV20-1	.	few	TRBJ1-2
TGTGCCTGGAGTCGCCGGAATTCACCCCTCCACTTT	CAWSRRNSPLHF	12	TRBV30	.	.	TRBJ1-6
TGTGCCAGCTCACCAGTTCCAGGGAGCTACGAGCAGTACTTC	CASSPVPGSYEQYF	14	TRBV18	.	many	TRBJ2-7
TGTGCCAGCAGTCCCACGCCCGGCGATACGCAGTATTTT	CASSPTPGDTQYF	13	TRBV27	.	many	TRBJ2-3
TGTGCCAGCACCCAGGGGGCCCAAGGAGGGGAGCTGTTTTTT	CASTQGAQGGELFF	14	TRBV6-2/TRBV6-3	TRBD1	few	TRBJ2-2
TGTGCCAGCAGTGTGTTGCCAGATACGCAGTATTTT	CASSVLPDTQYF	12	TRBV6-2/TRBV6-3	.	.	TRBJ2-3
TGCAGTGCTTCCGATGTAGCGGGACCCACAGATACGCAGTATTTT	CSASDVAGPTDTQYF	15	TRBV20-1	TRBD2	many	TRBJ2-3
TGCAGCGGACAGGGGGCACTTGGCTACACCTTC	CSGQGALGYTF	11	TRBV29-1	TRBD1	few	TRBJ1-2
TGTGCCAGCAGCCCCACGTCGGGGGGACTAGCGGGAGAGCGCCCCTCCTACAATGAGCAGTTCTTC	CASSPTSGGLAGERPSYNEQFF	22	TRBV7-9	TRBD2	many	TRBJ2-1